One sample yielded the 32 T cell receptor beta chains listed below, sequenced in a study of blood T cell repertoires in COVID-19. TCRdb's table, derived via immunoSEQ multiplex PCR, lists solely in-frame clones and lacks some. Of fewer than 500,000 clones listed, approximately 90% are singletons. The sequenced material came from peripheral blood. All receptors derive from a young woman with acute or convalescent COVID-19.

The CDR3 nucleotides are TGTGCCAGTTCGGAGAACAACTATGGCTACACCTTC. Its protein product is CASSENNYGYTF. This chain joins TRBV19 and TRBJ1-2; D unresolved. Germline V CDR1 and CDR2: LNHDA, SQIVND (reference sequence). Trimming removed 8 bases from V and 2 bases from J, with 9 bases in between. The CDR3 is 12 residues long.

The CDR3 coding sequence is TGCGCCAGCAGCTTGTCGGCTAGCGGTCAAGAGACCCAGTACTTC. This codes for CASSLSASGQETQYF. The J gene is TRBJ2-5, the V gene TRBV5-1; 7 bases map to TRBD2. The CDR3 spans 15 residues. With V trimmed by 1 base and J by 2 bases, 5 bases remained unmatched. Germline lookup yields CDR1 SGHRS and CDR2 YFSETQ.

Regarding this clone: This same CDR3 is encoded by further DNA sequences in the sample. The gene calls are TRBV5-1 and TRBJ2-5; 13 bases line up with TRBD2. V gave up 0 bases and J gave up 5 bases; unmatched junction bases: 4. The CDR3 covers 16 residues. Germline CDR1 SGHRS, CDR2 YFSETQ. CDR3 in amino acids: CASSLALAGGLETQYF. The CDR3 nucleotides are TGCGCCAGCAGCTTGGCACTAGCGGGGGGGCTTGAGACCCAGTACTTC.

This chain connects TRBV7-6 to TRBJ1-2; 7 nucleotides align to TRBD1. CDR3 length equals 14 residues. The trim removed 5 bases at V and 4 bases at J, leaving 7 bases unmatched. Germline assignment: CDR1 SGHVS and CDR2 FNYEAQ. CDR3 DNA sequence: TGTGCCAGCAGCGATTCACAGGGGACCTATGGCTACACCTTC. It encodes CASSDSQGTYGYTF.

The V gene is TRBV30, the J gene TRBJ2-1; D perhaps matches TRBD1 (6 bases). The ends were cut back, 0 bases at V and 9 bases at J, with 9 bases in the middle. CDR1 GTSNPN and CDR2 SVGIG come from the germline V gene (reference sequence). The CDR3 loop spans 12 amino acids. The CDR3 sequence is CAWSVQGGEQFF. CDR3 nucleotides: TGTGCCTGGAGTGTACAGGGTGGTGAGCAGTTCTTC.

The chain links TRBV5-4 to TRBJ2-5; 16 positions match TRBD2. V trimming: 4 bases; J trimming: 5 bases; junction bases outside the gene matches: 5. This CDR3 has 16 amino acids. CDR1 and CDR2 (germline): SGHNT, YYREEE (reference sequence). The CDR3 spells CASSQGLAGGRETQYF. CDR3 DNA sequence: TGTGCCAGCAGCCAGGGACTAGCGGGGGGGCGGGAGACCCAGTACTTC.

This chain links TRBV2 with TRBJ2-2; 7 bases match TRBD2. The CDR3 covers 15 residues. V was pared by 2 bases and J by 4 bases, with 4 bases of the junction left unmatched. Germline loops: CDR1 SNHLY, CDR2 FYNNEI. The CDR3 reads CASSESGVSTGELFF. CDR3 DNA sequence: TGTGCCAGCAGTGAAAGCGGGGTGAGCACCGGGGAGCTGTTTTTT.

This sequence joins TRBV19 and TRBJ2-7, with a tentative D call TRBD1 (6 bases). Germline-derived CDR1 and CDR2 are LNHDA and SQIVND (reference sequence). CDR3 length: 14 amino acids. V lost 5 bases, J lost 3 bases, and 14 bases lay in between. CDR3 sequence: CASSLGDTFYEQYF. The CDR3 nucleotides read TGTGCCAGTAGTCTGGGGGACACCTTCTACGAGCAGTACTTC. The variable domain in full, with the rest retrieved from reference TRBV19 and TRBJ2-7, is DGGITQSPKYLFRKEGQNVTLSCEQNLNHDAMYWYRQDPGQGLRLIYYSQIVNDFQKGDIAEGYSVSREKKESFPLTVTSAQKNPTAFYLCASSLGDTFYEQYFGPGTRLTVT.

V usage is TRBV2 and J usage is TRBJ1-1, with D unclear. Trimming pared 9 bases from V and 0 bases from J, leaving 14 bases between. In germline, CDR1 is SNHLY, CDR2 FYNNEI. The CDR3 length is 14 residues. CDR3 sequence reads: CASIPRGVNTEAFF. In DNA, the CDR3 is TGTGCCAGTATCCCGCGGGGTGTGAACACTGAAGCTTTCTTT.

This sequence joins TRBV6-5 and TRBJ1-5; D perhaps matches TRBD1 (5 bases). The CDR3 consists of 14 residues. V was cut by 5 bases and J by 3 bases, with 11 bases left in between. Germline V gene sequence: CDR1 MNHEY, CDR2 SVGAGI. CDR3 loop: CASSRGGPNQPQHF. For the CDR3, the DNA is TGTGCCAGCAGTCGCGGGGGACCCAATCAGCCCCAGCATTTT.

The chain uses TRBV19 and TRBJ1-5, with D unresolved. With 0 bases removed from V and 4 bases from J, the gap between germline ends came to 7 bases. CDR3 length equals 14 residues. Germline CDR1 reads LNHDA; CDR2 reads SQIVND (reference sequence). CDR3 DNA sequence: TGTGCCAGTAGTATAGATATCAGGAATCAGCCCCAGCATTTT. Translated, it gives CASSIDIRNQPQHF. Complete variable domain (other parts from reference TRBV19 and TRBJ1-5): DGGITQSPKYLFRKEGQNVTLSCEQNLNHDAMYWYRQDPGQGLRLIYYSQIVNDFQKGDIAEGYSVSREKKESFPLTVTSAQKNPTAFYLCASSIDIRNQPQHFGDGTRLSIL.

The chain recombines TRBV12-3 or TRBV12-4 with TRBJ2-2; D is ambiguous. Trimming removed 3 bases at V and 6 bases at J, with 5 bases between. This CDR3 spans 12 amino acids. CDR3 in amino acids: CASSFRAGELFF. The DNA for the CDR3 is TGTGCCAGCAGTTTTCGGGCCGGGGAGCTGTTTTTT.

The CDR3 protein is CSALGRENYGYTF. DNA for the CDR3: TGCAGCGCCCTCGGGAGGGAGAACTATGGCTACACCTTC. The rearrangement links TRBV29-1 to TRBJ1-2; D not resolved. The germline V gene encodes CDR1 SQVTM and CDR2 ANQGSEA. The CDR3 runs to 13 residues. Trimming took off 7 bases at V and 2 bases at J, with 14 bases between the two ends.

The chain carries TRBV28 and TRBJ1-2, with 7 bases matching TRBD1. CDR3 length equals 15 residues. V was clipped by 4 bases and J by 4 bases; unmatched bases: 9. Germline-derived CDR1 and CDR2 are MDHEN and SYDVKM. The CDR3 protein is CASSSGQPPSYGYTF. The CDR3, as DNA: TGTGCCAGCAGTTCGGGACAGCCTCCTAGCTATGGCTACACCTTC.

The chain is built from TRBV2 and TRBJ2-1; 10 positions match TRBD2. Germline V gives CDR1 SNHLY, CDR2 FYNNEI. J gave up 2 bases and V 7 bases, and 5 bases lay outside the gene matches. This CDR3 comprises 15 residues. CDR3 sequence: CASTAGLAAYNEQFF. The CDR3, as DNA: TGTGCCAGCACCGCCGGACTAGCGGCCTACAATGAGCAGTTCTTC.

The chain uses TRBV24-1 and TRBJ2-7; TRBD1 matches at 7 bases. The junction had 7 bases not matched to a gene; V was cut back by 10 bases and J by 2 bases. The CDR3 spans 13 residues. Germline CDR1 and CDR2: KGHDR and SFDVKD. The CDR3 protein is CATRDSSTYEQYF. The DNA for the CDR3 is TGTGCCACACGGGACAGCTCGACCTACGAGCAGTACTTC.

V is TRBV6-5 and J is TRBJ2-7, with 7 nucleotides matching TRBD2. J gave up 7 bases and V 1 base, and 10 bases lay outside the gene matches. CDR3 length: 15 amino acids. Germline-derived CDR1 and CDR2 are MNHEY and SVGAGI. The CDR3 DNA reads as TGTGCCAGCAGTTACTACCTCGGGGGGTCGTGGGAGCAGTACTTC. As protein: CASSYYLGGSWEQYF.

This chain links TRBV28 with TRBJ2-3, with 11 bases lining up with TRBD2. J lost 9 bases, V lost 4 bases, and 12 bases had no gene match. CDR1 is MDHEN, CDR2 SYDVKM, per germline. There are 16 residues in the CDR3. The CDR3 spells CASSSPTSGGIRTQYF. DNA of the CDR3: TGTGCCAGCAGTTCCCCTACTAGCGGGGGAATTCGGACGCAGTATTTT.

V gene TRBV5-6 combines with J gene TRBJ1-6, with a weak D call TRBD1 (6 bases). The CDR3 covers 16 residues. Trimming stripped 3 bases from V and 9 bases from J, with 19 bases between. CDR1 is SGHDT and CDR2 is YYEEEE in the germline V gene. Written as DNA, the CDR3 is TGTGCCAGCAGCTCGGCTCGAACAGGGAGGGGTTCACCCCTCCACTTT. Protein: CASSSARTGRGSPLHF.

The rearrangement uses TRBV30 and TRBJ2-3, with 10 bases fitting TRBD1. The CDR3 consists of 15 residues. In germline, CDR1 is GTSNPN, CDR2 SVGIG (reference sequence). V lost 3 bases, J lost 0 bases, and 3 bases stayed unmatched. CDR3 protein: CAWRPGQGSTDTQYF. The CDR3 DNA sequence: TGTGCCTGGAGGCCGGGACAGGGGAGCACAGATACGCAGTATTTT.

This clone was seen once. This chain uses TRBV6-5 with TRBJ2-7; perhaps TRBD1 as D (5 bases). The CDR3 is 14 residues long. Germline V lookup: CDR1 MNHEY, CDR2 SVGAGI. Trimming removed 6 bases at V and 0 bases at J, with 12 bases between. The DNA for the CDR3 is TGTGCCAGCAGCCTACAGGCTTTCTCCTACGAGCAGTACTTC. This sequence encodes CASSLQAFSYEQYF.

CDR3 amino acids: CASSQDTYEQYF. DNA for the CDR3: TGCGCCAGCAGCCAGGACACCTACGAGCAGTACTTC. This chain links TRBV5-1 with TRBJ2-7; D possibly corresponds to TRBD1 (5 bases). Germline V CDR1 and CDR2: SGHRS, YFSETQ. Trimming left V 4 bases short and J 2 bases short, with 7 bases between. This CDR3 contains 12 residues.

The J gene is TRBJ2-3, the V gene TRBV11-2, with 8 bases that match TRBD1. The CDR3 contains 15 residues. Trimming cost V 5 bases and J 3 bases; bases outside gene matches: 7. In germline, CDR1 is SGHAT, CDR2 FQNNGV. Here the CDR3 reads CASSHGQGRTDTQYF. In DNA, the CDR3 is TGTGCCAGCAGCCACGGACAGGGTAGAACAGATACGCAGTATTTT.

CDR3 sequence (DNA): TGTGCCAGCAGCTTAGACAGTATCTCTGAAGCTTTCTTT. It is translated as CASSLDSISEAFF. The J gene is TRBJ1-1, the V gene TRBV7-6; no definite D call. Looked up from germline, CDR1 is SGHVS and CDR2 is FNYEAQ. This CDR3 is 13 amino acids long. V dropped 1 base and J dropped 6 bases, with 9 bases sitting between them. The full variable domain, its missing parts supplied by reference TRBV7-6 and TRBJ1-1, is GAGVSQSPRYKVTKRGQDVALRCDPISGHVSLYWYRQALGQGPEFLTYFNYEAQQDKSGLPNDRFSAERPEGSISTLTIQRTEQRDSAMYRCASSLDSISEAFFGQGTRLTVV.

This chain uses TRBV3-1 (or the pseudogene TRBV3-2) with TRBJ2-7, with 7 bases aligning to TRBD1. This CDR3 region has 14 residues. V lost 4 bases to trimming and J lost 3 bases; unmatched junction nucleotides: 6. Germline V gives CDR1 LGHDT, CDR2 YNNKEL (reference sequence). CDR3 residues: CASSPGTADYEQYF. CDR3 in DNA: TGTGCCAGCAGCCCCGGGACAGCCGACTACGAGCAGTACTTC.

This clone has just one count. The rearrangement uses TRBV5-1 and TRBJ1-6, with 7 bases fitting TRBD1. The CDR3 extends over 14 amino acids. Per the germline V gene, CDR1 is SGHRS and CDR2 is YFSETQ. The trim removed 3 bases at V and 10 bases at J, leaving 7 bases unmatched. The CDR3 is CASSSTGLQSPLHF. CDR3 bases: TGCGCCAGCAGCTCGACAGGGCTTCAGTCACCCCTCCACTTT. Drawing the rest from reference TRBV5-1 and TRBJ1-6, the complete variable domain is KAGVTQTPRYLIKTRGQQVTLSCSPISGHRSVSWYQQTPGQGLQFLFEYFSETQRNKGNFPGRFSGRQFSNSRSEMNVSTLELGDSALYLCASSSTGLQSPLHFGNGTRLTVT.

The chain carries TRBV2 and TRBJ2-2, with D tentatively TRBD1 (6 bases). This CDR3 spans 16 amino acids. Germline lookup yields CDR1 SNHLY and CDR2 FYNNEI. Trimming removed 6 bases from V and 4 bases from J, with 18 bases in between. The DNA of the CDR3 is TGTGCCAGCAGGTCAACAGGGTTCCGCGCCACCGGGGAGCTGTTTTTT. It encodes CASRSTGFRATGELFF.

V is TRBV5-4 and J is TRBJ2-7, with TRBD2 matching over 11 bases. V shed 4 bases and J 2 bases; nucleotides not matched to a gene: 2. This CDR3 region has 14 residues. The germline V gene encodes CDR1 SGHNT and CDR2 YYREEE (reference sequence). The chain's CDR3 is CASSHSGGAYEQYF. CDR3 nucleotide sequence: TGTGCCAGCAGCCATAGCGGGGGGGCCTACGAGCAGTACTTC.

The genes are TRBV5-1 and TRBJ2-5; 10 bases agree with TRBD1. The germline V gene encodes CDR1 SGHRS and CDR2 YFSETQ. The J segment lost 6 bases and the V segment lost 0 bases, leaving 11 bases of the junction unmatched. CDR3 length: 17 residues. The CDR3 region is CASSLDSTGGVLQTQYF. The CDR3, as DNA: TGCGCCAGCAGCTTGGACTCGACAGGGGGCGTCCTCCAGACCCAGTACTTC.

This sequence joins TRBV30 and TRBJ2-2; no definite D call. The CDR3 totals 12 residues. Trimming cost V 3 bases and J 1 base, with 3 bases left between them. Germline V gene data show CDR1 as GTSNPN and CDR2 as SVGIG (reference sequence). The CDR3 spells CAWSVNTGELFF. CDR3 nucleotide sequence: TGTGCCTGGAGCGTGAACACCGGGGAGCTGTTTTTT.

V is TRBV24-1 and J is TRBJ1-1, with TRBD1 as a possible D gene (6 bases). V dropped 7 bases and J dropped 1 base, with 21 bases sitting between them. The CDR3 runs 17 residues. Germline V gene sequence: CDR1 KGHDR, CDR2 SFDVKD. The CDR3 sequence is CATRRGGTGYQNTEAFF. The CDR3 DNA reads TGTGCCACCAGGAGGGGGGGTACAGGGTACCAGAACACTGAAGCTTTCTTT.

The chain joins TRBV27 to TRBJ1-1; the match to TRBD1 covers 8 bases. The V segment lost 5 bases and the J segment 10 bases; nucleotides outside the gene matches: 9. Germline V gene sequence: CDR1 MNHEY, CDR2 SMNVEV (reference sequence). The CDR3 spans 13 residues. The CDR3 bases are TGTGCCAGCAGTCCTCCGGGACAGGTTGGAGCTTTCTTT. This sequence encodes CASSPPGQVGAFF.